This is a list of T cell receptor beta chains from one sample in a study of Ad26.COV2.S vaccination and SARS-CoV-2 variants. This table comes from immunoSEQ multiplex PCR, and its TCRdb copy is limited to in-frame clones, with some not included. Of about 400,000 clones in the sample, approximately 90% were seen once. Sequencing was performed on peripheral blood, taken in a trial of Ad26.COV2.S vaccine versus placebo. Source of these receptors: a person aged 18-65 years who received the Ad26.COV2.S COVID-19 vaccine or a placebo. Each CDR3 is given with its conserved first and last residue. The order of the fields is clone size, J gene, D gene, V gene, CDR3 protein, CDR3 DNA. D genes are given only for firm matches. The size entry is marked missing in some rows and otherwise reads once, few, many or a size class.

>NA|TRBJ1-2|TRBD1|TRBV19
CASSIQGAEDYGYTF
TGTGCCAGTAGTATCCAGGGGGCTGAGGACTATGGCTACACCTTC
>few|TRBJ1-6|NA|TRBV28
CASSLVRALSSYNSPLHF
TGTGCCAGCAGTTTAGTGAGGGCCCTAAGCTCCTATAATTCACCCCTCCACTTT
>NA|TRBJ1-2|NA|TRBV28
CASSPPGGAGGYTF
TGTGCCAGCAGTCCCCCCGGGGGCGCAGGTGGCTACACCTTC
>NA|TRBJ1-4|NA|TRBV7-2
CASTYAGNEKLFF
TGTGCCAGCACTTACGCGGGGAATGAAAAACTGTTTTTT
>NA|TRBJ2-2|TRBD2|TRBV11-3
CASSISGRGTGELFF
TGTGCCAGCAGCATTAGCGGGAGAGGGACCGGGGAGCTGTTTTTT
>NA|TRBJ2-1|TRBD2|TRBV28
CASSPKLSGRRFF
TGTGCCAGCAGCCCGAAGCTGAGCGGGAGACGGTTCTTC
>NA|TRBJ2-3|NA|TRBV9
CASSVDGGTQYF
TGTGCCAGCAGCGTAGACGGGGGTACGCAGTATTTT
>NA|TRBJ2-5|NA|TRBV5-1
CASSFGQDQETQYF
TGCGCCAGCAGCTTCGGACAAGACCAAGAGACCCAGTACTTC
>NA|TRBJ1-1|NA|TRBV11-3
CASSPLGRAQAFF
TGTGCCAGCAGCCCCTTGGGACGGGCACAAGCTTTCTTT
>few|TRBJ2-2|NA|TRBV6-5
CASSQTTNTGELFF
TGTGCCAGCAGTCAAACGACGAACACCGGGGAGCTGTTTTTT
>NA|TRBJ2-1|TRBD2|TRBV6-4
CASSDSAGGGYNEQFF
TGTGCCAGCAGTGACTCGGCGGGCGGGGGATACAATGAGCAGTTCTTC
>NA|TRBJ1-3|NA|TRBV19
CASSLQGSVENTIYF
TGTGCCAGTAGTCTACAGGGTAGTGTCGAAAACACCATATATTTT
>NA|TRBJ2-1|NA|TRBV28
CASSPPSYDEQFF
TGTGCCAGCAGTCCACCCTCCTACGATGAGCAGTTCTTC
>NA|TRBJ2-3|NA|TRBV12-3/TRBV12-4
CASSLTDTQYF
TGTGCCAGCAGCTTAACAGATACGCAGTATTTT
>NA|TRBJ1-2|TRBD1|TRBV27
CASADRGYGYTF
TGTGCCAGCGCCGACAGGGGATATGGCTACACCTTC
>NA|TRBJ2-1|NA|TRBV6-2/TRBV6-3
CASSYSGPTSYNEQFF
TGTGCCAGCAGTTACTCTGGACCTACCTCCTACAATGAGCAGTTCTTC
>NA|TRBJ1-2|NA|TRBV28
CATEKGLNYGYTF
TGTGCCACCGAAAAGGGACTCAACTATGGCTACACCTTC
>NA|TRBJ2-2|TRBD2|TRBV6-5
CASYYSGRATGELFF
TGTGCCAGCTACTATAGCGGGAGGGCCACCGGGGAGCTGTTTTTT
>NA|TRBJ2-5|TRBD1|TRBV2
CASSKTGTGLETQYF
TGTGCCAGCAGTAAAACCGGGACAGGGTTGGAGACCCAGTACTTC
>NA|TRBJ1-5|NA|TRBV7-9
CASAGPNQPQHF
TGTGCCAGTGCGGGTCCCAATCAGCCCCAGCATTTT
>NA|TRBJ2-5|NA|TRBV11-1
CASSFGFSETQYF
TGTGCCAGCAGCTTCGGGTTTAGTGAGACCCAGTACTTC
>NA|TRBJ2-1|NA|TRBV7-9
CASSLAGVHEQFF
TGTGCCAGCAGCTTAGCGGGCGTCCATGAGCAGTTCTTC
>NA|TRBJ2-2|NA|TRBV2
CASAIEATGELFF
TGTGCCAGCGCCATCGAGGCTACCGGGGAGCTGTTTTTT
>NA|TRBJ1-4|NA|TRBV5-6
CASSLDWGATNEKLFF
TGTGCCAGCAGCTTGGATTGGGGGGCAACTAATGAAAAACTGTTTTTT
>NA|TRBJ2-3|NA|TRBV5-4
CASSPVARATDTQYF
TGTGCCAGCAGCCCGGTGGCTAGAGCCACAGATACGCAGTATTTT
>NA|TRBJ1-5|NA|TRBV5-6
CASSSGRSNQPQHF
TGTGCCAGCAGCTCGGGACGGAGCAATCAGCCCCAGCATTTT
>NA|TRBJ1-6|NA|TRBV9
CASSVQGRNSPLHF
TGTGCCAGCTCAGTCCAGGGTCGTAATTCACCCCTCCACTTT
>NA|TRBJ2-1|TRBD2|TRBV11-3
CASSPPSGRANEQFF
TGTGCCAGCAGCCCTCCTAGCGGGAGGGCCAATGAGCAGTTCTTC
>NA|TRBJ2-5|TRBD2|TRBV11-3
CASSLGLLAGDETQYF
TGTGCCAGCAGCTTAGGGCTCCTAGCGGGAGATGAGACCCAGTACTTC
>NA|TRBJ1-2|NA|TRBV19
CASSNPGRGGYGYTF
TGTGCCAGTAGCAATCCCGGCAGGGGAGGCTATGGCTACACCTTC
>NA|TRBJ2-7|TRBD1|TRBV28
CASRSGTGVYEQYF
TGTGCCAGCAGATCCGGGACAGGGGTATACGAGCAGTACTTC
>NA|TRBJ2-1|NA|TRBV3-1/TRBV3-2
CASSQDFRPDNEQFF
TGTGCCAGCAGCCAAGATTTCCGGCCTGACAATGAGCAGTTCTTC
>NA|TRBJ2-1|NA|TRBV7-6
CASSRGGWGNEQFF
TGTGCCAGCTCCAGGGGCGGTTGGGGCAATGAGCAGTTCTTC
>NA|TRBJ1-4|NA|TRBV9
CASSGGATEKLFF
TGTGCCAGCAGCGGGGGGGCCACTGAAAAACTGTTTTTT
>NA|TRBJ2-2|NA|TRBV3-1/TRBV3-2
CASSPTGRVIAGELFF
TGTGCCAGCAGCCCTACAGGGAGGGTTATCGCCGGGGAGCTGTTTTTT
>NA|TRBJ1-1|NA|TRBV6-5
CASSYNRDTQAFF
TGTGCCAGCAGTTACAACCGGGACACTCAGGCTTTCTTT
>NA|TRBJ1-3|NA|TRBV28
CASSPPGRNTIYF
TGTGCCAGCAGTCCGCCAGGCCGAAACACCATATATTTT
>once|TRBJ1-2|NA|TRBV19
CASSIGSGYGYTF
TGTGCCAGTAGTATAGGGTCGGGCTATGGCTACACCTTC
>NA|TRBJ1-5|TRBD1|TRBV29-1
CSVVGTDSNQPQHF
TGCAGCGTTGTCGGGACAGATAGCAATCAGCCCCAGCATTTT
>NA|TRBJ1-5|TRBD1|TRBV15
CATSRGQGLHQPQHF
TGTGCCACCAGCCGAGGACAGGGCCTACATCAGCCCCAGCATTTT
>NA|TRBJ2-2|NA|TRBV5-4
CASSLHLNTGELFF
TGTGCCAGCAGCTTGCACCTGAACACCGGGGAGCTGTTTTTT
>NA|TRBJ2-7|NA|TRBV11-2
CASSLDTVGEQYF
TGTGCCAGCAGCTTGGACACAGTCGGGGAGCAGTACTTC
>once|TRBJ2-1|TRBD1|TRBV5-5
CASSIRQGHSGGEQFF
TGTGCCAGCAGCATCCGACAGGGGCATAGTGGTGGTGAGCAGTTCTTC
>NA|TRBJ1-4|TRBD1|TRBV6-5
CASSYSSGGATEKLFF
TGTGCCAGCAGTTACTCGTCAGGGGGCGCGACTGAAAAACTGTTTTTT
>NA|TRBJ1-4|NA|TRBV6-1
CASSEGRHPFLGTNEKLFF
TGTGCCAGCAGTGAAGGAAGACATCCTTTTCTTGGAACTAATGAAAAACTGTTTTTT
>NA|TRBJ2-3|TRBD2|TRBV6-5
CASSRGLAGVDTQYF
TGTGCCAGCAGCCGGGGACTAGCGGGAGTAGATACGCAGTATTTT
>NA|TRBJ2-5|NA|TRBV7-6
CASSLAGTPRETQYF
TGTGCCAGCAGCTTAGCCGGGACTCCGAGGGAGACCCAGTACTTC
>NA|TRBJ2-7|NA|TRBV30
CAWNRGITYEQYF
TGTGCCTGGAATAGGGGGATAACCTACGAGCAGTACTTC
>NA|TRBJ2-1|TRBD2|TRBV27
CASSFLAGDNEQFF
TGTGCCAGCAGTTTCCTAGCGGGAGACAATGAGCAGTTCTTC
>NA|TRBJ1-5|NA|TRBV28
CASSQGVGQPQHF
TGTGCCAGCAGCCAAGGGGTAGGTCAGCCCCAGCATTTT
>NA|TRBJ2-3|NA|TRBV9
CASSVGGGKDTQYF
TGTGCCAGCAGCGTAGGGGGAGGTAAAGATACGCAGTATTTT
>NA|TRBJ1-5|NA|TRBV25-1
CASSEGIGNQPQHF
TGTGCCAGCAGTGAGGGCATAGGGAATCAGCCCCAGCATTTT
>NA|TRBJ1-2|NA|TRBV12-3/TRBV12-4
CASSLAGFGYTF
TGTGCCAGCAGTTTAGCGGGGTTTGGTTACACCTTC
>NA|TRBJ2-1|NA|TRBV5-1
CASSQSWGEQFF
TGCGCCAGCAGCCAGTCGTGGGGTGAGCAGTTCTTC
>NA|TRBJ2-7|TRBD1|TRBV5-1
CASSVQVGTGMSEQYF
TGCGCCAGCAGCGTCCAAGTAGGGACAGGGATGTCCGAGCAGTACTTC
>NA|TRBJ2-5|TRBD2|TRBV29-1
CSVASSGGRETQYF
TGCAGCGTTGCTTCTAGCGGGGGGCGGGAGACCCAGTACTTC